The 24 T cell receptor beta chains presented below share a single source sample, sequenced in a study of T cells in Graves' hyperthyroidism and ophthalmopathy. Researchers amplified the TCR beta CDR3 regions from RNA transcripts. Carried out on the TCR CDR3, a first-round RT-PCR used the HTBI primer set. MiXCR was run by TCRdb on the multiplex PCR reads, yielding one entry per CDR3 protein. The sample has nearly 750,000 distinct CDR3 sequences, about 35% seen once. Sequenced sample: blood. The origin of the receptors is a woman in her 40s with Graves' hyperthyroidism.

CDR3: CASNSLGGPPGELFF. As DNA, the CDR3 is TGTGCCAGTAATTCTTTGGGCGGCCCACCCGGGGAGCTGTTTTTT. The chain couples TRBV19 to TRBJ2-2; unclear D gene. Germline-derived CDR1 and CDR2 are LNHDA and SQIVND (reference sequence). The length of the CDR3 is 15 residues. Trimming took off 7 bases at V and 6 bases at J, with 18 bases between the two ends.

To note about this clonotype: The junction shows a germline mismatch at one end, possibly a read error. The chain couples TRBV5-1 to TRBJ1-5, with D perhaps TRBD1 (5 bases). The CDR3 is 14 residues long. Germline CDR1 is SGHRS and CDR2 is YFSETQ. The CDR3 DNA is TGCGCCAGCAGCTTGGCAGGGTCCAATCAGCCCCAGCTTTTT. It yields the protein CASSLAGSNQPQLF.

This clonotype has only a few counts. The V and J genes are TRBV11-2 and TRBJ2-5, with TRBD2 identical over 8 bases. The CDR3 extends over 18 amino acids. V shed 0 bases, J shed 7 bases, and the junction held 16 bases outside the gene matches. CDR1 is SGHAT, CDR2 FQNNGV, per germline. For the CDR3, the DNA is TGTGCCAGCAGCTTAGATTCTGCCCTTAGCGGGAAAGACGGGACCCAGTACTTC. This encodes CASSLDSALSGKDGTQYF.

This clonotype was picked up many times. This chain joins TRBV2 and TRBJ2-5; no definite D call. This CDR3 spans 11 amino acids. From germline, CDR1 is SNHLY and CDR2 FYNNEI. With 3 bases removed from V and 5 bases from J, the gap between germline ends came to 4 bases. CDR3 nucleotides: TGTGCCAGCAGTGACTGGGAGACCCAGTACTTC. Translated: CASSDWETQYF.

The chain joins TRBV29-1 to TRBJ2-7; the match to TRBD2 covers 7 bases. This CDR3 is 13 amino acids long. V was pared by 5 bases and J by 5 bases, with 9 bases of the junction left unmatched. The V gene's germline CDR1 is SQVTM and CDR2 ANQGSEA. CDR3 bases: TGCAGCGTTCATGGGGGGGAATCCCACGAGCAGTACTTC. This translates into CSVHGGESHEQYF.

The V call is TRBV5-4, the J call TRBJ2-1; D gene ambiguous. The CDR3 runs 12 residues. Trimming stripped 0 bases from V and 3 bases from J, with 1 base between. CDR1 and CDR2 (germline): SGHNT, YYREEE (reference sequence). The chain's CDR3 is CASSLDYNEQFF. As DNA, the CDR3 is TGTGCCAGCAGCTTGGACTACAATGAGCAGTTCTTC.

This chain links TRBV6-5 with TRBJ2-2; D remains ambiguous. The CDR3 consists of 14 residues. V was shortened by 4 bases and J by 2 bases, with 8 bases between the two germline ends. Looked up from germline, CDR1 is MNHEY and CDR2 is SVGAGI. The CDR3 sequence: CASSSEHNTGELFF. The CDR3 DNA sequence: TGTGCCAGCAGTTCGGAGCATAACACCGGGGAGCTGTTTTTT.

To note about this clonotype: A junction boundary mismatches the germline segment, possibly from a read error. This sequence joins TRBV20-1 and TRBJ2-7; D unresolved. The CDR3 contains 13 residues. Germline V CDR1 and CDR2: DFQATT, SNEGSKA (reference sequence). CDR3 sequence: CSARDHSRYEQHF. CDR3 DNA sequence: TGCAGTGCTAGAGATCATTCCCGGTACGAGCAGCACTTC.

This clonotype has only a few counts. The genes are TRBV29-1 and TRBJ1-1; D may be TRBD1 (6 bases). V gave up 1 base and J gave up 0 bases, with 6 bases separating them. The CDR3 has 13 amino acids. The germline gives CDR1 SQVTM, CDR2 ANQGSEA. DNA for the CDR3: TGCAGCGTTGAAGGACAGGTGAACACTGAAGCTTTCTTT. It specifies CSVEGQVNTEAFF.

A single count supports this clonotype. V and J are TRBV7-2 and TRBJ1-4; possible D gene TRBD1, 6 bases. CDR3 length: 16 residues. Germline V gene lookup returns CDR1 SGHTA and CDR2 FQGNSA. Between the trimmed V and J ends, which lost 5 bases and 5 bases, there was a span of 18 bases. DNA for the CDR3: TGTGCCAGCAGCAGTAATCAACAGGGCACAAATGAAAAACTGTTTTTT. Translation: CASSSNQQGTNEKLFF.

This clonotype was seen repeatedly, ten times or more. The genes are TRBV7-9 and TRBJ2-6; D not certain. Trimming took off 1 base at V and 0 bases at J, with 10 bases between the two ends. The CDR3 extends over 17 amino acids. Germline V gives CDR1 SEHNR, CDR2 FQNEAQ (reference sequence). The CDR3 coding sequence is TGTGCCAGCAGCTTAGTGCAGTTAAGCTCTGGGGCCAACGTCCTGACTTTC. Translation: CASSLVQLSSGANVLTF.

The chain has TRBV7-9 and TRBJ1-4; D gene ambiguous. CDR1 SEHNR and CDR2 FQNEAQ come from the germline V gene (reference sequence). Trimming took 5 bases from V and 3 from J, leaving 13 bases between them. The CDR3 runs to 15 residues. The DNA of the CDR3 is TGTGCCAGCAGCCAAGGGTCGACGTCTAATGAAAAACTGTTTTTT. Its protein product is CASSQGSTSNEKLFF.

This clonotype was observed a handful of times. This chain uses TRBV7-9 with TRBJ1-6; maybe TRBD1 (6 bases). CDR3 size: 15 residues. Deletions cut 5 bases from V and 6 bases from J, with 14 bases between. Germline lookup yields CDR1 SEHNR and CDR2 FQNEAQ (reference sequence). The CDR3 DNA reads TGTGCCAGCAGCCACCGGGACATCCTTAATTCACCCCTCCACTTT. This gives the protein CASSHRDILNSPLHF.

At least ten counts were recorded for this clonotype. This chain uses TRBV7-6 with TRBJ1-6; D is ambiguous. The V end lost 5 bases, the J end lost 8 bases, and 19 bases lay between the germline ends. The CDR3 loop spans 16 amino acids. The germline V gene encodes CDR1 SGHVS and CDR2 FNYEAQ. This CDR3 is CASSPRPGQSDSPLHF. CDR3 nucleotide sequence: TGTGCCAGCAGCCCTAGGCCGGGCCAGTCCGATTCACCCCTCCACTTT. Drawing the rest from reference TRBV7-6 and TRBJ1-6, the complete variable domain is GAGVSQSPRYKVTKRGQDVALRCDPISGHVSLYWYRQALGQGPEFLTYFNYEAQQDKSGLPNDRFSAERPEGSISTLTIQRTEQRDSAMYRCASSPRPGQSDSPLHFGNGTRLTVT.

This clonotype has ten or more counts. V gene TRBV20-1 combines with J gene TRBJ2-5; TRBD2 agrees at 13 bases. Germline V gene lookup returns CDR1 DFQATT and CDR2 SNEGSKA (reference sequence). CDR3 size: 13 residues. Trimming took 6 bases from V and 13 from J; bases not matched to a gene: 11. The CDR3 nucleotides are TGCAGTGCAGAGACCGGGACTAGCGGGGAGGCGTACTTC. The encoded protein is CSAETGTSGEAYF.

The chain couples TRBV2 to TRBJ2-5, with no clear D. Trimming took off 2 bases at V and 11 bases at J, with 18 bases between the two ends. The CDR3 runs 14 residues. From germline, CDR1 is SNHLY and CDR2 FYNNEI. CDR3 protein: CASSEMAVTDTQYF. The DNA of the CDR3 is TGTGCCAGCAGTGAAATGGCGGTCACAGATACGCAGTACTTC.

This CDR3 reads CASSPNWAGEAFF. In DNA, the CDR3 is TGTGCCAGCAGCCCCAATTGGGCGGGAGAAGCTTTCTTT. This sequence joins TRBV7-9 and TRBJ1-1; D gene unclear. Germline-derived CDR1 and CDR2 are SEHNR and FQNEAQ (reference sequence). V was trimmed by 5 bases and J by 8 bases, leaving 15 bases between them. The CDR3 spans 13 residues.

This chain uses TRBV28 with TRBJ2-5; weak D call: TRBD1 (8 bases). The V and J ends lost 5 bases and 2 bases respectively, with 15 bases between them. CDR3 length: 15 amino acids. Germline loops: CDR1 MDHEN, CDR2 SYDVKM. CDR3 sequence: CASSPYRGGQETQYF. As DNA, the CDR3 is TGTGCCAGCAGTCCCTACAGGGGGGGGCAAGAGACCCAGTACTTC.

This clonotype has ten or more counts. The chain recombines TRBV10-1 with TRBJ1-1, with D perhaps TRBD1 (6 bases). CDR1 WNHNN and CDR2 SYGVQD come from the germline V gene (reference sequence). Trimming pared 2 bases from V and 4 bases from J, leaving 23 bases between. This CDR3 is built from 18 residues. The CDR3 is CASSETYMQGLVGTEAFF. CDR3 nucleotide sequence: TGCGCCAGCAGTGAGACCTACATGCAGGGGTTGGTCGGCACTGAAGCTTTCTTT.

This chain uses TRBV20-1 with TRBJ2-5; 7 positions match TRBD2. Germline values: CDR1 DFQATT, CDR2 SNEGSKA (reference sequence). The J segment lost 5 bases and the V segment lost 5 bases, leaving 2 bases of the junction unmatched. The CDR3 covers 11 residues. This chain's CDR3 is CSAGAGETQYF. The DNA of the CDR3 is TGCAGTGCTGGAGCGGGGGAGACCCAGTACTTC.

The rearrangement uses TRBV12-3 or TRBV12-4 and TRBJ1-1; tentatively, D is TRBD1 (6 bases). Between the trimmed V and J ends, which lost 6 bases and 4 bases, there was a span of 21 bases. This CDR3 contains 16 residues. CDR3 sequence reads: CASSPVGGSAITEAFF. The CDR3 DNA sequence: TGTGCCAGCAGCCCGGTGGGGGGCAGCGCAATCACTGAAGCTTTCTTT.

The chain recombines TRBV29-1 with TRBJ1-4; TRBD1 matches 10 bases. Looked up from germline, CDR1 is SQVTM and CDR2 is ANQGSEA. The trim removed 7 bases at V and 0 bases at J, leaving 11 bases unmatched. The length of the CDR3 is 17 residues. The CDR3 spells CSAHSGTGAATNEKLFF. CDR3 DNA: TGCAGCGCCCATTCCGGGACAGGGGCCGCAACTAATGAAAAACTGTTTTTT.

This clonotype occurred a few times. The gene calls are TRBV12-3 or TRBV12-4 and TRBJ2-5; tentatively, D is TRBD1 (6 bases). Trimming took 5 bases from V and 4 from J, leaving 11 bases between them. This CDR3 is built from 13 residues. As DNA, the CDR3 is TGTGCCAGCAGTCACAGGGTCGGAGAGACCCAGTACTTC. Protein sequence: CASSHRVGETQYF.

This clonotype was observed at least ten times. CDR3 loop: CASSSGQGEKLFF. The CDR3 DNA reads as TGTGCCAGCAGCTCGGGACAGGGGGAAAAACTGTTTTTT. The chain recombines TRBV28 with TRBJ1-4; 10 bases fit TRBD1. The CDR3 extends over 13 amino acids. J lost 8 bases, V lost 6 bases, and 3 bases had no gene match. Germline CDR1 is MDHEN and CDR2 is SYDVKM.